Here is one T cell receptor (beta chain) with its context. Its antigen is unknown. The source of the sample is a study of cytomegalovirus exposure and HLA in healthy donors. Study-level results: According to the study, about 180 TCR beta chains were cytomegalovirus-associated.

The V gene's germline CDR1 is MGHRA and CDR2 YSYEKL. The CDR3 spans 16 residues. J gave up 7 bases and V 5 bases, and 10 bases lay outside the gene matches. The PCR was carried out with 60 Vbeta primers and 13 Jbeta primers. TCRdb's table, derived via immunoSEQ multiplex PCR, lists solely in-frame clones and lacks some. In all, the sample yields tens of thousands of clones. The genes are TRBV4-1 and TRBJ1-5; 11 positions agree with TRBD1. The sequence was obtained from a woman between 40 and 55 years old in good health and CMV-seronegative. What was sequenced was PBMCs. CDR3 bases: TGCGCCAGCAGCAGGCGGACAGGGGGCGACTGGCAGCCCCAGCATTTT. It is translated as CASSRRTGGDWQPQHF.